This T cell receptor beta chain derives from a study of blood T cell repertoires in COVID-19. Study-level background: Acute-phase and convalescent COVID-19 samples originated in the United States, Italy and Spain. PBMCs, B-cell-depleted T cells, or T cells were the source of the cDNA or gDNA that made up the material.

Methods used by the authors: Researchers report that nucleated cell counts were estimated from reference gene primer amplification. The table came from immunoSEQ multiplex PCR; TCRdb's copy has only in-frame clones and leaves some out. V, J and clone size derive from that table, while D and trimming were established from the DNA sequence. Among 52,000 or so clones listed, roughly nine tenths were seen once. The CDR3 spans 16 residues. In germline, CDR1 is MGHRA, CDR2 YSYEKL. Trimming removed 0 bases from V and 5 bases from J; junction bases left unmatched: 5. This TCR was recovered from a woman in her 70s with active COVID-19. The chain combines TRBV4-1 with TRBJ2-7, with 12 bases fitting TRBD2. Sequenced input: peripheral blood. The CDR3 region is CASSQDTTSGSDEQYF. As DNA, the CDR3 is TGCGCCAGCAGCCAAGACACGACTAGCGGGAGCGACGAGCAGTACTTC.